The clone carrying this TCR beta chain was counted a few times. Its specificity is not known. The germline V gene has CDR1 LNHDA and CDR2 SQIVND (reference sequence). This CDR3 is 16 amino acids long. The source of the sample is a study of T-cell reconstitution after alpha-beta-depleted transplantation in children. Study-wide results and limits: T-cell counts and diversity were attributed mostly to newly produced T cells one year after transplant. Expanded clones from the graft, numbering several hundred, reportedly supplied alpha-beta T cells about two months after transplant. Day-60 TCRbeta diversity that was high in some patients was derived from surviving recipient T cells and thymic progenitors.

During its preparation, the TCRbeta library received unique molecular identifiers. TCRdb re-analysed the PCR reads in MiXCR, keeping a single row per CDR3 protein. The sample has around 490,000 distinct CDR3 sequences, about an eighth seen once. Material: PBMCs, mostly from graft donor cells, obtained 180 days after TCRalphabeta/CD19-depleted stem cell transplant. The receptor comes from a female patient aged 2-15 years who had a stem cell transplant for aplastic anemia, so the T cells may come from the graft donor. The chain links TRBV19 to TRBJ1-1, with 10 bases that match TRBD1. CDR3 amino acids: CALDPGTGDRSTEAFF. Here the CDR3 DNA reads TGTGCTCTCGACCCCGGGACAGGGGATAGGAGCACTGAAGCTTTCTTT.